This T cell receptor (beta chain) was observed in a study of patients and donors after allogeneic stem cell transplantation. TCRdb ran MiXCR on the RT-PCR reads and lists one entry per CDR3 protein. The sample lists about 960,000 distinct CDR3 sequences, 15% to 20% occurring once. V lost 0 bases, J lost 6 bases, and 18 bases lay in between. Per the germline V gene, CDR1 is SGHDN and CDR2 is FVKESK. The CDR3 spans 17 residues. The rearrangement joins TRBV14 to TRBJ2-1; D may be TRBD1 or TRBD2 (5 bases each). The specimen was blood, either unsorted or a sorted T cell fraction (not recorded which). The sequence was collected from a human donor who was either an allogeneic HSCT recipient or a stem cell or donor lymphocyte infusion donor (not recorded which). It is not recorded whose cells these are; they may come from a transplant donor. CDR3 sequence: CASSQEAGYGVSNEQFF. In nucleotides, the CDR3 is TGTGCCAGCAGCCAAGAAGCAGGGTACGGGGTAAGCAATGAGCAGTTCTTC.